This TCR beta chain was obtained from a study of radiotherapy plus CTLA-4 blockade in lung cancer. Background on the study: Among patients, around 19% showed objective responses, and approximately 29% had disease control.

The germline gives CDR1 LNHDA, CDR2 SQIVND (reference sequence). This CDR3 has 13 residues. V lost 5 bases to trimming and J lost 4 bases, with 8 bases between them. Study results and caveats: Radiotherapy with ipilimumab was followed by blood expansion of tumor-derived clones.

As concerns this clone: Its antigen is unknown.

The table came from immunoSEQ multiplex PCR; TCRdb's copy has only in-frame clones and leaves some out. The sample carries roughly 80,000 clones, around 81% recorded once. This receptor was taken from a human donor with non-small cell lung cancer who had a partial response to radiotherapy plus ipilimumab. Some clones in this sample may be carry-over from other donors' samples. The source material was peripheral blood, sampled from a patient treated with radiotherapy plus ipilimumab. This chain uses TRBV19 with TRBJ2-2, with D possibly TRBD1 on 5 matching bases. CDR3 coding DNA: TGTGCCAGTAGTGTCAGGGTCACCGGGGAGCTGTTTTTT. Amino acid sequence: CASSVRVTGELFF. The full variable domain, its missing parts supplied by reference TRBV19 and TRBJ2-2, is DGGITQSPKYLFRKEGQNVTLSCEQNLNHDAMYWYRQDPGQGLRLIYYSQIVNDFQKGDIAEGYSVSREKKESFPLTVTSAQKNPTAFYLCASSVRVTGELFFGEGSRLTVL.